This TCR beta chain is from a study of tumor-infiltrating lymphocytes in primary liver carcinoma. For the study at large: Tumors, staged T1-T3 N0M0, spanned about 4.2 to 11 cm.

The study extracted blood RNA from unsorted whole blood and also extracted germline DNA. Production of TCR beta cDNA used roughly 500 ng total RNA together with a constant-region primer. Slightly modified ARM-PCR served as the procedure for the TCR beta libraries. These libraries came from three rounds of nested multiplex PCR. Both of the initial two PCR rounds ran for approximately 11 cycles and employed TRBV1-TRBV30 forward primers alongside a C-beta reverse primer. TCRdb passed the multiplex PCR reads through MiXCR, listing each CDR3 protein once. The data hold 180,000 or so distinct CDR3 sequences, with roughly three fifths observed a single time. V was shortened by 1 base and J by 2 bases, with 8 bases between the two germline ends. The CDR3 totals 14 residues. Germline V CDR1 and CDR2: SEHNR, FQNEAQ (reference sequence).

Sequencing used peripheral blood. The source is a middle-aged man with primary liver carcinoma and hepatitis B virus infection. The rearrangement uses TRBV7-9 and TRBJ2-5, with D perhaps assigned TRBD1 or TRBD2 (5 bases each). The DNA for the CDR3 is TGTGCCAGCAGCTTAGGGGGGAAACAAGAGACCCAGTACTTC. Protein product: CASSLGGKQETQYF.